This T cell receptor beta chain was obtained from a study of OX40 agonist ivuxolimab in advanced cancers. Study-level background: The patients got ivuxolimab, which is an agonistic anti-OX40 (CD134) antibody. Partial responses were recorded for three patients, including one with hepatocellular carcinoma and two with cutaneous melanoma. A diagnosis of hepatocellular carcinoma, melanoma, renal cell or head and neck cancer was present in dose-escalation patients.

Profiling relied on immunoSEQ multiplex PCR, and the TCRdb table lists in-frame clones only, not all of them. The sample includes approximately 61,000 clones, approximately 91% of them seen just once. Germline lookup yields CDR1 LGHNT and CDR2 FRNRAP. The CDR3 runs to 14 residues. V lost 5 bases and J lost 2, with 10 bases in between. The receptor's source is an adult with an advanced solid tumor such as melanoma, head and neck, liver or kidney cancer. This sample comprised CD4+ or CD8+ T cells sorted from blood, obtained in a trial of the OX40 agonist ivuxolimab. The J gene is TRBJ2-1, the V gene TRBV12-5; TRBD2 is a possible D gene (5 bases). CDR3 in amino acids: CASGLGGPYNEQFF. The CDR3 bases are TGTGCTAGTGGTCTCGGCGGGCCCTACAATGAGCAGTTCTTC.